The 9 T cell receptor beta chains below come from one sample, sequenced in a study of shared clonotypes between healthy human individuals. Assay: immunoSEQ multiplex PCR; the TCRdb copy retains only in-frame clones and omits some. The data contain under 850,000 clones, over 60% of them singletons. The sample consisted of memory CD4+ T cells sorted from blood. Subset of the sample: CD45RA-negative fraction. The receptors here all came from a woman under 40 in good health.

The chain recombines TRBV6-5 with TRBJ1-1, with TRBD1 identical over 7 bases. This CDR3 is 14 amino acids long. The germline gives CDR1 MNHEY, CDR2 SVGAGI. With V trimmed by 4 bases and J by 4 bases, 6 bases remained unmatched. The CDR3 reads CASSSPGQLTEAFF. In DNA form, the CDR3 reads TGTGCCAGCAGTTCTCCGGGACAGCTCACTGAAGCTTTCTTT.

The gene calls are TRBV11-1 and TRBJ2-7, with D tentatively TRBD2 (5 bases). The CDR3 is made up of 17 amino acids. The germline V gene encodes CDR1 SGHAT and CDR2 FQDESV (reference sequence). Between the trimmed V and J ends, which lost 5 bases and 2 bases, there was a span of 22 bases. CDR3 amino acids: CASSVTGILNGAYEQYF. The CDR3 DNA reads TGTGCCAGCAGCGTAACCGGGATCCTAAATGGAGCCTACGAGCAGTACTTC.

The V call is TRBV7-9, the J call TRBJ2-3, with no clear D. CDR1 SEHNR and CDR2 FQNEAQ come from the germline V gene (reference sequence). V shed 6 bases and J shed 0 bases, with 4 bases lying between them. The CDR3 sequence is 12 residues long. The CDR3 protein is CASSKSTDTQYF. CDR3 nucleotides: TGTGCCAGCAGTAAAAGCACAGATACGCAGTATTTT.

Many counts were recorded for this clone. J is TRBJ1-1 and V is TRBV27; 7 nucleotides align to TRBD1. V gave up 3 bases and J gave up 1 base; unmatched junction bases: 11. The CDR3 is made up of 17 amino acids. Germline CDR1 is MNHEY and CDR2 is SMNVEV (reference sequence). The CDR3 here is CASSFRPYRGANTEAFF. In DNA form, the CDR3 reads TGTGCCAGCAGTTTCCGCCCATACAGGGGCGCGAACACTGAAGCTTTCTTT.

This clone was seen a single time. V and J are TRBV5-1 and TRBJ1-4; the D gene is possibly TRBD1 (6 bases). V was trimmed by 4 bases and J by 0 bases, leaving 22 bases between them. This CDR3 contains 19 residues. Germline-derived CDR1 and CDR2 are SGHRS and YFSETQ. CDR3 in amino acids: CASSPHLVGTPATNEKLFF. The CDR3 DNA reads TGCGCCAGCAGCCCTCATTTAGTCGGGACACCCGCAACTAATGAAAAACTGTTTTTT.

This clone was picked up one time. This chain links TRBV4-1 with TRBJ2-5, with 7 positions matching TRBD2. The CDR3 loop spans 18 amino acids. The junction had 12 bases not matched to a gene; V was cut back by 1 base and J by 1 base. Germline V lookup: CDR1 MGHRA, CDR2 YSYEKL. The CDR3 nucleotides read TGCGCCAGCAGCCAAGTAGTTTGGGGGGGAACGAGCCAAGAGACCCAGTACTTC. Its translation is CASSQVVWGGTSQETQYF.

The table lists this clone with a few counts. This chain joins TRBV9 and TRBJ2-3, with 8 bases aligning to TRBD2. The V and J ends lost 0 bases and 1 base, in that order; junction bases with no gene match: 4. CDR3 size: 16 residues. CDR1 and CDR2 from the germline V gene are SGDLS and YYNGEE. CDR3: CASSVGGLVGTDTQYF. CDR3 nucleotide sequence: TGTGCCAGCAGCGTAGGGGGACTAGTCGGCACAGATACGCAGTATTTT.

The chain joins TRBV2 to TRBJ2-7; tentatively, D is TRBD2 (5 bases). Germline V gives CDR1 SNHLY, CDR2 FYNNEI. The length of the CDR3 is 13 residues. V was shortened by 9 bases and J by 4 bases, with 16 bases between the two germline ends. The CDR3: CASARTFLYEQYF. In DNA, the CDR3 is TGTGCCAGTGCGAGGACTTTTCTTTACGAGCAGTACTTC. The full variable domain, its missing parts supplied by reference TRBV2 and TRBJ2-7, is EPEVTQTPSHQVTQMGQEVILRCVPISNHLYFYWYRQILGQKVEFLVSFYNNEISEKSEIFDDQFSVERPDGSNFTLKIRSTKLEDSAMYFCASARTFLYEQYFGPGTRLTVT.

This chain uses TRBV18 with TRBJ1-2; the match to TRBD1 covers 7 bases. The CDR3 has 15 amino acids. V lost 5 bases, J lost 4 bases, and 10 bases stayed unmatched. The germline gives CDR1 KGHSH, CDR2 LQKENI. CDR3 DNA: TGTGCCAGCTCAGTTCGGACAGGTAGCTCCTATGGCTACACCTTC. This encodes CASSVRTGSSYGYTF.